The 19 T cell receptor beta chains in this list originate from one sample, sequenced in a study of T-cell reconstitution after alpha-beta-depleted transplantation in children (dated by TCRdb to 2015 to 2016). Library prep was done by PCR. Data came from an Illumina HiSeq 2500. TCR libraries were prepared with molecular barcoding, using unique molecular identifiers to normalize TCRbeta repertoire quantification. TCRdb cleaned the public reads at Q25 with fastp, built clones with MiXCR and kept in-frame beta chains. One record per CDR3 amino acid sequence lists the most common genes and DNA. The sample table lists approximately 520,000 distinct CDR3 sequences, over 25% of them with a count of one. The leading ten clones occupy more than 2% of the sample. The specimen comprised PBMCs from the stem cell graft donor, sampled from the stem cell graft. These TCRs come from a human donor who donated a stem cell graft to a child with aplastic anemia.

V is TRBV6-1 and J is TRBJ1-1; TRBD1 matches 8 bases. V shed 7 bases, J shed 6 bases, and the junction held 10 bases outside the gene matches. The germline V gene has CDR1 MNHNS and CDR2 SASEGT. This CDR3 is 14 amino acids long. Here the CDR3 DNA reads TGTGCCAGCACCCCTGACAGGGGAAGGGCTGAAGCTTTCTTT. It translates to CASTPDRGRAEAFF.

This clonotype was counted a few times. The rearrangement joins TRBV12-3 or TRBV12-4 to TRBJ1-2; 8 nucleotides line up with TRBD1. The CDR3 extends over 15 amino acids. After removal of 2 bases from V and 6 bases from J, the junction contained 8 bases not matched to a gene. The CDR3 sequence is CASSLLMQGADGYTF. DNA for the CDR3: TGTGCCAGCAGTTTACTGATGCAGGGGGCTGATGGCTACACCTTC.

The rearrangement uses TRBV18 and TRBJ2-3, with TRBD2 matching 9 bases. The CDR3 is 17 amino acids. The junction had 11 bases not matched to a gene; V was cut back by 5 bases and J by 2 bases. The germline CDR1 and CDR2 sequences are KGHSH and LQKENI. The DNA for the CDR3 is TGTGCCAGCTCAAAACGGAGGCTAGCGGGAAACACAGATACGCAGTATTTT. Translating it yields CASSKRRLAGNTDTQYF.

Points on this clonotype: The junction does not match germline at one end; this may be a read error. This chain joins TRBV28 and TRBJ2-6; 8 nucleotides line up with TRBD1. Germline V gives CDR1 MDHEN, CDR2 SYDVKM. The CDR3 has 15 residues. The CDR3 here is CASSWGQAGANGLTF. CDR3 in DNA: TGTGCCAGCAGCTGGGGACAGGCTGGGGCCAACGGCCTGACTTTC.

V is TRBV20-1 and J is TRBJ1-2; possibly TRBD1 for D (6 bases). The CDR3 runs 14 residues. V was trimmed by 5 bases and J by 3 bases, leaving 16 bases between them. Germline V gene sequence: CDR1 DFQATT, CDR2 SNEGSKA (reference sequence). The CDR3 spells CSAPYREGDYGYTF. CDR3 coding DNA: TGCAGTGCTCCCTACAGGGAGGGGGACTATGGCTACACCTTC.

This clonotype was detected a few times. The CDR3 bases are TGTGCCAGCAGCTTAGAACAGGCGACGGATCAGCCCCAGCATTTT. Protein: CASSLEQATDQPQHF. The chain is built from TRBV7-2 and TRBJ1-5, with a weak D call TRBD1 (5 bases). With 1 base removed from V and 5 bases from J, the gap between germline ends came to 12 bases. Germline V gene sequence: CDR1 SGHTA, CDR2 FQGNSA. This CDR3 comprises 15 residues.

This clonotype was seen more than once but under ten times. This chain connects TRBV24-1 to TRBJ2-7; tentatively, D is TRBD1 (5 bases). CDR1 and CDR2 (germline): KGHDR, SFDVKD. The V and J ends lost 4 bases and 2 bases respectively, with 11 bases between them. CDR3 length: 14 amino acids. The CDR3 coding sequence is TGTGCCACCAGTGAAGGACACATGACCTACGAGCAGTACTTC. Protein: CATSEGHMTYEQYF.

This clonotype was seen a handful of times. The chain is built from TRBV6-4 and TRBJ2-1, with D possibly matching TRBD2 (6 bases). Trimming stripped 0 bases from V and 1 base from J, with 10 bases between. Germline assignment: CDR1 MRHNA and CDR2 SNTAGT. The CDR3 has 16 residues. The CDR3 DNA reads TGTGCCAGCAGTGACTCCGGGGGAGGATCCTACAATGAGCAGTTCTTC. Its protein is CASSDSGGGSYNEQFF.

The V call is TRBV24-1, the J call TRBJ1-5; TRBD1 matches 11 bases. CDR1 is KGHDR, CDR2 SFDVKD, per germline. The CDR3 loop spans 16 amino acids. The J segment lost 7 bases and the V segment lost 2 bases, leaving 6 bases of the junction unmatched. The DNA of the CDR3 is TGTGCCACCAGTGATTGGGGACAGGGGGAAGGCCAGCCCCAGCATTTT. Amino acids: CATSDWGQGEGQPQHF.

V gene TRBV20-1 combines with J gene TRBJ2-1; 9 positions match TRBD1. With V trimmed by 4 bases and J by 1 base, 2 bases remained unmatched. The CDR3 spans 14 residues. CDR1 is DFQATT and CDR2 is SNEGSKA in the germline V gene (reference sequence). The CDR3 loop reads CSAIDRGSYNEQFF. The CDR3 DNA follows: TGCAGTGCTATCGACAGGGGGTCCTACAATGAGCAGTTCTTC.

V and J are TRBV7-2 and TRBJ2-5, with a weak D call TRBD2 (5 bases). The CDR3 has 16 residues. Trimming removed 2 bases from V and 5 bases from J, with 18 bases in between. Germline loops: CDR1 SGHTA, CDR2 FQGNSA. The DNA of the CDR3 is TGTGCCAGCAGCTTAAGGATAGGAGCGGTCAGGGAGACCCAGTACTTC. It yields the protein CASSLRIGAVRETQYF. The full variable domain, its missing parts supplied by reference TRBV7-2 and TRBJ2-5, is GAGVSQSPSNKVTEKGKDVELRCDPISGHTALYWYRQSLGQGLEFLIYFQGNSAPDKSGLPSDRFSAERTGGSVSTLTIQRTQQEDSAVYLCASSLRIGAVRETQYFGPGTRLLVL.

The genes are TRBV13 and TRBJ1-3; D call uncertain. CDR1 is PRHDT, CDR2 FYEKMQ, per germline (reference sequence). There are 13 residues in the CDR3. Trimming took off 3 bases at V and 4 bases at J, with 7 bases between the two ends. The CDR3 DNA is TGTGCCAGCAGCTTCACGGCCGGAAACACCATATATTTT. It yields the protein CASSFTAGNTIYF.

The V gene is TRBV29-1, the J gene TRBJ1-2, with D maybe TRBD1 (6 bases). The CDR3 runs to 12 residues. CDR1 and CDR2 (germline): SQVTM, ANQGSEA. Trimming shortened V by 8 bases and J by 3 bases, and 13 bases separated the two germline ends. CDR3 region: CSTRDNDYGYTF. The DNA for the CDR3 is TGCAGCACACGGGACAACGACTATGGCTACACCTTC.

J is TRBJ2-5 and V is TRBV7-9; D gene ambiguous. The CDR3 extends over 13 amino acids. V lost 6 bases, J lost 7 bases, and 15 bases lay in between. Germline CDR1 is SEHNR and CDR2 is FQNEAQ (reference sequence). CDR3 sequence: CASRINPDATQYF. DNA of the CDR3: TGTGCCAGCAGGATCAATCCCGACGCGACCCAGTACTTC.

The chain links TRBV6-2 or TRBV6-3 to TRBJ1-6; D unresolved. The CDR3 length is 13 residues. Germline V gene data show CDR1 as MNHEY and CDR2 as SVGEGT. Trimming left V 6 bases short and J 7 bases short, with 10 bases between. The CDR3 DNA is TGTGCCAGCAGCCACCGAGGGAATTCACCCCTCCACTTT. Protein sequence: CASSHRGNSPLHF.

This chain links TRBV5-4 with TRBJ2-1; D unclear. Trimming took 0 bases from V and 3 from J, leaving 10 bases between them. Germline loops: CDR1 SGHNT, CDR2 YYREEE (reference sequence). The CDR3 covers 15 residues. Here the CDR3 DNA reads TGTGCCAGCAGCTTGGTTCGTGTCAGCTACAATGAGCAGTTCTTC. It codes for CASSLVRVSYNEQFF.

CDR3 amino acids: CASSPGLAGGLLDTQYF. The CDR3 nucleotides are TGTGCCAGCAGCCCTGGGCTAGCGGGAGGCCTCTTAGATACGCAGTATTTT. The chain employs TRBV7-9 and TRBJ2-3, with 11 bases identical to TRBD2. CDR3 size: 17 residues. Germline trimming cut 5 bases from V and 5 bases from J; bases unmatched to any gene: 12. Germline lookup yields CDR1 SEHNR and CDR2 FQNEAQ (reference sequence).

The CDR3 sequence is CASSQTVPYEQYF. DNA of the CDR3: TGTGCCAGCAGCCAGACAGTCCCCTACGAGCAGTACTTC. The chain uses TRBV28 and TRBJ2-7, with D possibly TRBD1 on 5 matching bases. Deletions cut 6 bases from V and 2 bases from J, with 11 bases between. In germline, CDR1 is MDHEN, CDR2 SYDVKM. The CDR3 contains 13 residues. The full variable domain, completed using reference TRBV28 and TRBJ2-7, is DVKVTQSSRYLVKRTGEKVFLECVQDMDHENMFWYRQDPGLGLRLIYFSYDVKMKEKGDIPEGYSVSREKKERFSLILESASTNQTSMYLCASSQTVPYEQYFGPGTRLTVT.

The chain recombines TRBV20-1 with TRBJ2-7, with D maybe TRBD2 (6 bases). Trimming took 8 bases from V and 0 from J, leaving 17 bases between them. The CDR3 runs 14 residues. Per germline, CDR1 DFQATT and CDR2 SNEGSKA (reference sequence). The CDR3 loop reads CSPHGGETSYEQYF. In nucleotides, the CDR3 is TGCAGTCCCCACGGCGGGGAGACCTCCTACGAGCAGTACTTC.